This TCR beta chain is drawn from a study of cytomegalovirus exposure and HLA in healthy donors. Remarks on this clone: Other DNA variants within this sample encode the same CDR3.

CDR1 is SGHAT, CDR2 FQNNGV, per germline. This CDR3 spans 13 amino acids. V was cut by 1 base and J by 8 bases, with 11 bases left in between. This table comes from immunoSEQ multiplex PCR, and its TCRdb copy is limited to in-frame clones, with some not included. The sample holds some 310,000 clones, 88% seen once. Sequencing was carried out using PBMCs. The chain uses TRBV11-2 and TRBJ1-2; D is perhaps TRBD1 (5 bases). This sequence originates from a man younger than 45 in good health and CMV-seronegative. DNA for the CDR3: TGTGCCAGCAGCTTAGGGCAGGGAGGAGGCTACACCTTC. This sequence encodes CASSLGQGGGYTF. Based on the CDR3 plus reference TRBV11-2 and TRBJ1-2, the full variable domain is EAGVAQSPRYKIIEKRQSVAFWCNPISGHATLYWYQQILGQGPKLLIQFQNNGVVDDSQLPKDRFSAERLKGVDSTLKIQPAKLEDSAVYLCASSLGQGGGYTFGSGTRLTVV.